Below, 3 T cell receptor beta chains from the same sample are listed, as sequenced in a study of sequential checkpoint blockade in melanoma. Treatment denoted: randomized to nivolumab then ipilimumab (arm A) or the reverse (arm B). Some clones are missing from TCRdb's copy, which holds only in-frame ones; the method was immunoSEQ multiplex PCR. The sample has around 4,000 clones; roughly 24% are singletons. The input for sequencing was tumor tissue (inferred from file names), taken from a patient given nivolumab and ipilimumab in sequence. Receptors originate from a human donor with melanoma.

The sample holds a few counts of this clone. CDR3 nucleotide sequence: TGTGCCAGCAGTCCGACAGGGGGCGGCTATGGCTACACCTTC. Protein: CASSPTGGGYGYTF. This chain connects TRBV6-8 to TRBJ1-2; 10 positions match TRBD1. CDR1 MNHGY and CDR2 SAAAGT come from the germline V gene. V trimming: 5 bases; J trimming: 4 bases; junction bases outside the gene matches: 4. The CDR3 consists of 14 residues.

About this clone itself: Other DNA sequences in the same sample also yield this CDR3. This chain connects TRBV18 to TRBJ1-5, with 8 bases matching TRBD1. V shed 3 bases, J shed 4 bases, and the junction held 5 bases outside the gene matches. CDR3 length: 15 amino acids. CDR1 and CDR2 from the germline V gene are KGHSH and LQKENI. CDR3 in DNA: TGTGCCAGCTCACCCGACAGGGGTGGGAATCAGCCCCAGCATTTT. Amino acids: CASSPDRGGNQPQHF.

The chain is built from TRBV30 and TRBJ2-3, with 8 bases lining up with TRBD2. CDR3 length: 14 residues. CDR1 is GTSNPN and CDR2 is SVGIG in the germline V gene (reference sequence). Trimming at V came to 2 bases and at J to 4 bases, leaving 5 bases not matched to a gene. The CDR3 region is CAWSTTGGPDTQYF. CDR3 DNA: TGTGCCTGGAGTACGACGGGGGGGCCAGATACGCAGTATTTT.